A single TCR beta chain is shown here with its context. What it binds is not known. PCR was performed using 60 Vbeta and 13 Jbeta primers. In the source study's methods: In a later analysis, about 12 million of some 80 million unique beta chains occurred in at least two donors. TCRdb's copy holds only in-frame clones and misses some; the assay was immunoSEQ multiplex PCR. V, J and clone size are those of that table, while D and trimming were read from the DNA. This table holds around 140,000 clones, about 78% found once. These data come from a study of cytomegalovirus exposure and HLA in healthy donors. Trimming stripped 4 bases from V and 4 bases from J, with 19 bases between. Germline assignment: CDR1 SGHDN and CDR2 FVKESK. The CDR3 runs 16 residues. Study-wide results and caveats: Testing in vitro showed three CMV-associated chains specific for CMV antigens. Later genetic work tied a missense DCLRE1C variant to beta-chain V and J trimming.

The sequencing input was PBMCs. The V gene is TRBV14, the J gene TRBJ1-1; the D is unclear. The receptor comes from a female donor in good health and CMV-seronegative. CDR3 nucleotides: TGTGCCAGCAGCCCCCAACCGGGGATCGGACCCACTGAAGCTTTCTTT. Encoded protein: CASSPQPGIGPTEAFF.